Presented here are 14 T cell receptor beta chains from one specimen sequenced in a study of OX40 agonist ivuxolimab in advanced cancers. TCRdb's copy holds only in-frame clones and misses some; the assay was immunoSEQ multiplex PCR. The table records 60,000 to 85,000 clones, 94% of them present only once. The sequencing here drew on CD4+ or CD8+ T cells sorted from blood, taken in a trial of the OX40 agonist ivuxolimab. The origin of the receptors is an adult with an advanced solid tumor such as melanoma, head and neck, liver or kidney cancer.

The genes are TRBV27 and TRBJ2-7; 10 bases fit TRBD2. In germline, CDR1 is MNHEY, CDR2 SMNVEV (reference sequence). Trimming cost V 2 bases and J 4 bases; bases outside gene matches: 5. The CDR3 contains 15 residues. The CDR3 loop is CASSLASGSSYEQYF. CDR3 nucleotide sequence: TGTGCCAGCAGTTTAGCTAGCGGGAGTTCGTACGAGCAGTACTTC.

The CDR3 loop is CASSVGGLETDTQYF. The CDR3 DNA reads TGTGCCAGCAGCGTAGGGGGTCTAGAGACAGATACGCAGTATTTT. The rearrangement links TRBV9 to TRBJ2-3; no firm D call. V was trimmed by 0 bases and J by 3 bases, leaving 11 bases between them. The CDR3 contains 15 residues. Per germline, CDR1 SGDLS and CDR2 YYNGEE.

The chain has TRBV7-8 and TRBJ2-1, with TRBD1 as a possible D gene (5 bases). The germline V gene has CDR1 SGHVS and CDR2 FQNEAQ. The CDR3 sequence is 13 residues long. Trimming removed 1 base from V and 8 bases from J, with 9 bases in between. As DNA, the CDR3 is TGTGCCAGCAGCTTAGTCAGGGTGGATGAGCAGTTCTTC. Translated: CASSLVRVDEQFF.

The chain combines TRBV23-1 with TRBJ1-1, with D perhaps matching TRBD1 (6 bases). TRBV23-1 is known as an ORF, though its function is uncertain. Deletions cut 4 bases from V and 0 bases from J, with 18 bases between. This CDR3 is 17 amino acids long. Here the CDR3 reads CASSPCVGGLMNTEAFF. CDR3 nucleotides: TGCGCCAGCAGTCCGTGTGTTGGGGGGCTCATGAACACTGAAGCTTTCTTT.

V usage is TRBV15 and J usage is TRBJ2-3, with a possible D match to TRBD1 (5 bases). From germline, CDR1 is LNHNV and CDR2 YYDKDF (reference sequence). CDR3 length equals 18 residues. Deletions cut 2 bases from V and 4 bases from J, with 22 bases between. CDR3 loop: CATSRKGAPRSPPDTQYF. The CDR3 bases are TGTGCCACCAGCAGAAAAGGGGCTCCCCGAAGTCCACCAGATACGCAGTATTTT. The full variable domain, with the rest looked up from reference TRBV15 and TRBJ2-3, is DAMVIQNPRYQVTQFGKPVTLSCSQTLNHNVMYWYQQKSSQAPKLLFHYYDKDFNNEADTPDNFQSRRPNTSFCFLDIRSPGLGDTAMYLCATSRKGAPRSPPDTQYFGPGTRLTVL.

The genes are TRBV23-1 and TRBJ2-7; D is tentatively TRBD1 or TRBD2 (5 bases each). TRBV23-1 is classed as an ORF, of uncertain function. This CDR3 contains 13 residues. Trimming left V 4 bases short and J 6 bases short, with 13 bases between. This CDR3 is CASSLEGTCEQYF. The CDR3 region has the DNA TGCGCCAGCAGTCTTGAAGGGACGTGCGAGCAGTACTTC.

The V call is TRBV12-5, the J call TRBJ1-2; D unresolved. Trimming pared 0 bases from V and 3 bases from J, leaving 8 bases between. CDR3 length: 14 amino acids. Germline V gene data show CDR1 as LGHNT and CDR2 as FRNRAP. The CDR3 loop is CASGLVDGYYGYTF. CDR3 coding DNA: TGTGCTAGTGGTTTGGTCGACGGATACTATGGCTACACCTTC. The full variable domain, rest sourced from reference TRBV12-5 and TRBJ1-2, is DARVTQTPRHKVTEMGQEVTMRCQPILGHNTVFWYRQTMMQGLELLAYFRNRAPLDDSGMPKDRFSAEMPDATLATLKIQPSEPRDSAVYFCASGLVDGYYGYTFGSGTRLTVV.

DNA of the CDR3: TGTGCCAGCAGTTACTCCCCAGGGGGCGGGTATGGCTACACCTTC. This gives the protein CASSYSPGGGYGYTF. V usage is TRBV6-5 and J usage is TRBJ1-2, with 8 bases that match TRBD1. The germline V gene encodes CDR1 MNHEY and CDR2 SVGAGI. Trimming cost V 0 bases and J 5 bases; bases outside gene matches: 5. The CDR3 loop spans 15 amino acids.

This chain links TRBV6-4 with TRBJ1-5, with D unresolved. Germline V gives CDR1 MRHNA, CDR2 SNTAGT. V shed 8 bases and J shed 0 bases, with 11 bases lying between them. The CDR3 covers 14 residues. Written as DNA, the CDR3 is TGTGCCAGCCTCCCCCTGTATAGCAATCAGCCCCAGCATTTT. Translation: CASLPLYSNQPQHF.

The chain is built from TRBV7-8 and TRBJ2-2, with D tentatively TRBD2 (5 bases). Germline assignment: CDR1 SGHVS and CDR2 FQNEAQ. The CDR3 contains 16 residues. V was trimmed by 5 bases and J by 0 bases, leaving 13 bases between them. DNA for the CDR3: TGTGCCAGCAGCCCCGAGAGGGCGCCGAACACCGGGGAGCTGTTTTTT. Amino acid sequence: CASSPERAPNTGELFF.

The rearrangement joins TRBV7-8 to TRBJ1-1; TRBD1 matches at 9 bases. The V and J ends lost 1 base and 5 bases, in that order; junction bases with no gene match: 8. CDR1 is SGHVS and CDR2 is FQNEAQ in the germline V gene. The CDR3 length is 16 residues. DNA of the CDR3: TGTGCCAGCAGCTTAGAACCGGGACAGGGTGGTACTGAAGCTTTCTTT. This gives the protein CASSLEPGQGGTEAFF.

The V and J genes are TRBV5-1 and TRBJ2-1; tentative D call: TRBD2 (6 bases). Germline V gene data show CDR1 as SGHRS and CDR2 as YFSETQ. Trimming pared 0 bases from V and 10 bases from J, leaving 14 bases between. The CDR3 is 14 amino acids. The CDR3 loop is CASSLGRGSGEQFF. As DNA, the CDR3 is TGCGCCAGCAGCTTGGGAAGGGGTAGCGGCGAGCAGTTCTTC.

The CDR3 loop reads CASSRQSTGFGELFF. The CDR3 DNA follows: TGTGCCAGCAGCCGCCAGTCTACAGGCTTCGGGGAACTGTTTTTT. This chain joins TRBV14 and TRBJ1-4; tentatively, D is TRBD1 (5 bases). Germline V gene lookup returns CDR1 SGHDN and CDR2 FVKESK. The CDR3 covers 15 residues. V was clipped by 4 bases and J by 12 bases, with 21 bases between them.

The CDR3 DNA reads TGCAGCGTAAGGACAGGGAAGGGCTATGGCTACACCTTC. It codes for CSVRTGKGYGYTF. The chain carries TRBV29-1 and TRBJ1-2, with 8 bases identical to TRBD1. Germline CDR1 is SQVTM and CDR2 is ANQGSEA. The length of the CDR3 is 13 residues. V shed 6 bases and J 4 bases; nucleotides not matched to a gene: 7.